The T cell receptor beta chain under discussion was sequenced for a study of human T cells and chemical hapten exposure. Study details: Women made up most patients, who had alopecia areata, totalis or universalis. Small pooled library volume differences chiefly drove per-sample TCR yield variation.

Time point in this sample: pre-sensitization, week 0. The treatment denotes: therapeutic diphenylcyclopropenone sensitization with weekly scalp DPC. This clonotype was recorded a few times. This CDR3 has 13 residues. From germline, CDR1 is LGHDT and CDR2 YNNKEL (reference sequence). Between the trimmed V and J ends, which lost 0 bases and 5 bases, there was a span of 7 bases. Within the library, unique molecular identifiers were attached to each individual cDNA molecule. MiXCR was run by TCRdb on the RACE reads, yielding one entry per CDR3 protein. Found here are tens of thousands of distinct CDR3 sequences, 9.6% of them singletons; the top ten hold approximately 3.9%.

The chain recombines TRBV3-1 with TRBJ1-1; the D is unclear. The specimen was whole blood, collected in connection with sensitization to the hapten diphenylcyclopropenone (DPC). The TCR was taken from a woman in her 40s with alopecia areata. Some clones in this sample may be carry-over from other donors' samples. This CDR3 is CASSQDSRTEAFF. The CDR3 nucleotides are TGTGCCAGCAGCCAAGATTCCCGGACTGAAGCTTTCTTT.